This T cell receptor (beta chain) appears in the sequencing data of a study of control samples from healthy donors and cancer patients. Sequencing was performed with immunoSEQ multiplex PCR; in TCRdb, only in-frame clones are kept and a portion is missing. This sample carries tens of thousands of clones, around 83% of them seen once, and the ten largest clones take 1.5% to 2%. CDR3 size: 15 residues. Per the germline V gene, CDR1 is LGHNA and CDR2 is YNFKEQ. V gave up 0 bases and J gave up 4 bases; unmatched junction bases: 2. The chain employs TRBV4-2 and TRBJ2-3; TRBD2 matches 9 bases. Sequencing was done on a sample of PBMCs. This TCR came from a woman in her 40s with lung cancer. CDR3 in DNA: TGTGCCAGCAGCCAAGAAGCGGGGGGCCCAGATACGCAGTATTTT. Protein sequence: CASSQEAGGPDTQYF.